This T cell receptor beta chain was found in a study of blood T cell repertoires in COVID-19 (dated by TCRdb to 2019 to 2021). For the study in its entirety: Samples covering the acute and convalescent phases of COVID-19 were provided by collaborators in the United States, Italy and Spain. Where available, HLA class I and class II types were taken from metadata supplied by the sample provider and were not determined by assay-based typing. The samples were drawn from the first 160 participants of the ongoing ImmuneRACE study and from 1,254 subjects provided by 6 global collaborators. A freely available public database, intended as a resource for researchers studying the immune response to SARS-CoV-2, is where the repertoires were released. The sample metadata nearly always contained a de-identified subject ID, COVID-19 status, age in years and sex. The dataset comprised deeply sampled blood TCRbeta repertoires from subjects exposed to, actively infected with, or recovered from COVID-19. The prospective study material was composed of cDNA or gDNA derived from T cells, B-cell-depleted T cells, or PBMCs.

With regard to this clone: What antigen it recognizes has not been identified. Base qualities are not at hand, and no much larger clone is one base apart.

TCRbeta CDR3 regions were amplified from genomic DNA by means of the immunoSEQ Assay, a bias-controlled multiplex PCR. The study's processing was this. Nucleated cell counts per sample were estimated from amplification of reference gene primers within the assay. To quantify the absolute abundance of each unique TCRbeta CDR3 rearrangement, sequence reads were collapsed and filtered. Productive Simpson clonality was computed per sample as the square root of Simpson's diversity index over productive rearrangements. Entries here come from immuneACCESS through TCRdb and include only in-frame sequences with V and J called. Some clones fail to appear in such tables; in the studies checked, an unresolved V gene covers under half of the shortfall, and the cause of the remainder is unknown. The DNA gave D and trimming, while V, J and clone size come from that table. In this sample the table shows some 83,000 clones, about nine tenths of which occur a single time. The ten largest account for about 0.51% of the sample.

The collaborating institutions used their own protocols to collect whole blood in K2EDTA tubes. For TCRbeta analysis, collaborators shipped samples as frozen whole blood, isolated PBMCs, or DNA extracted from either of those sample types. What the study reported, not specific to this receptor: Clinical and demographic metadata were provided uncurated, with the amount varying by source and participant.

There are 15 amino acids in the CDR3, from cysteine to phenylalanine inclusive. Only the CDR3 DNA stays, 45 bases, in frame from base 1. CDR1 and CDR2 (SEHNR, FQNEAQ) derive from the germline V gene (reference sequence). V and J lose 1 base and 4 bases, and a span of 10 bases separates them. Recombination joined TRBV7-9 with TRBJ2-2; confidence is insufficient to name the D gene. The TCR originated in a man in his sixties with acute or convalescent COVID-19. The sequenced sample was peripheral blood. The nucleotide sequence reads TGTGCCAGCAGCTTAGATCGGCCGGGCACCGGGGAGCTGTTTTTT. Its amino acids are CASSLDRPGTGELFF.